This passage covers 26 T cell receptor beta chains from one sample sequenced in a study of chemoradiotherapy in HPV16-positive cancers. The protocol was immunoSEQ multiplex PCR, while the TCRdb copy is restricted to in-frame clones and leaves out a portion. In the table there are fewer than 40,000 clones, roughly three quarters of which are singletons. Sequencing was performed on blood, taken from a patient who underwent chemoradiotherapy. The receptors stem from a human donor with HPV-associated anogenital cancer.

The chain recombines TRBV7-9 with TRBJ1-1; D remains unclear. The V gene lost 7 bases and the J gene lost 1 base, with 10 bases spanning the gap. The CDR3 covers 13 residues. Germline CDR1 is SEHNR and CDR2 is FQNEAQ (reference sequence). In DNA, the CDR3 is TGTGCCAGCATCCTCATGGGGAACACTGAAGCTTTCTTT. Translating it yields CASILMGNTEAFF.

The genes are TRBV4-2 and TRBJ2-1; 9 bases are shared with TRBD2. Losses at the gene ends were 3 bases for V and 4 bases for J; bases not matched to a gene: 4. The length of the CDR3 is 15 residues. The germline gives CDR1 LGHNA, CDR2 YNFKEQ. The CDR3 here is CASSHPSGAYNEQFF. CDR3 sequence (DNA): TGTGCCAGCAGCCATCCTAGCGGGGCATACAATGAGCAGTTCTTC.

The chain joins TRBV13 to TRBJ1-1; D uncertain. The CDR3 spans 12 residues. Germline CDR1 PRHDT, CDR2 FYEKMQ (reference sequence). V was pared by 2 bases and J by 7 bases, with 8 bases between. In DNA, the CDR3 is TGTGCCAGCAGCTTATTAACAGATGAAGCTTTCTTT. Residues: CASSLLTDEAFF.

The chain joins TRBV2 to TRBJ2-7; 8 bases are a match to TRBD2. Germline V gives CDR1 SNHLY, CDR2 FYNNEI. J was trimmed by 2 bases and V by 0 bases; bases with no gene match: 3. The CDR3 has 15 amino acids. The CDR3, as DNA: TGTGCCAGCAGTGAAGCGAGCGGGGGTCCCTACGAGCAGTACTTC. Translated: CASSEASGGPYEQYF.

This chain connects TRBV5-4 to TRBJ2-5, with 9 bases that match TRBD2. J lost 4 bases, V lost 4 bases, and 8 bases had no gene match. Germline assignment: CDR1 SGHNT and CDR2 YYREEE (reference sequence). The CDR3 covers 15 residues. The CDR3 DNA follows: TGTGCCAGCAGCCCCGGCGGGGGGGCAGGAGAGACCCAGTACTTC. Amino acids: CASSPGGGAGETQYF.

The rearrangement links TRBV10-3 to TRBJ1-3; D remains ambiguous. CDR3 length: 13 residues. Trimming left V 6 bases short and J 7 bases short, with 13 bases between. Germline V gene lookup returns CDR1 ENHRY and CDR2 SYGVKD. The CDR3 sequence: CAIRVDNGNTIYF. The CDR3 nucleotides read TGTGCCATCAGGGTTGACAACGGGAACACCATATATTTT.

This sequence joins TRBV2 and TRBJ1-5; the D is unclear. The CDR3 consists of 12 residues. V lost 6 bases to trimming and J lost 4 bases, with 7 bases between them. Germline assignment: CDR1 SNHLY and CDR2 FYNNEI. This CDR3 is CASREVNQPQHF. CDR3 DNA: TGTGCCAGCAGAGAGGTGAATCAGCCCCAGCATTTT.

There are a few counts of this clone. This rearrangement joins TRBV11-3 to TRBJ2-5; possible D gene TRBD2, 7 bases. Germline V gene lookup returns CDR1 SGHNT and CDR2 YENEEA. This CDR3 contains 13 residues. V lost 7 bases, J lost 5 bases, and 14 bases lay in between. The CDR3 loop is CASNRDYPETQYF. As DNA, the CDR3 is TGTGCCAGCAACAGGGACTATCCGGAGACCCAGTACTTC.

The V call is TRBV29-1, the J call TRBJ2-1; TRBD2 might be the D (5 bases). Trimming took 5 bases from V and 8 from J, leaving 10 bases between them. The CDR3 has 11 residues. Germline V gene sequence: CDR1 SQVTM, CDR2 ANQGSEA. The CDR3 region has the DNA TGCAGCGTTCAAATGAGGGATGAGCAGTTCTTC. Its protein product is CSVQMRDEQFF.

V gene TRBV5-1 combines with J gene TRBJ1-4, with 10 bases lining up with TRBD1. CDR1 is SGHRS, CDR2 YFSETQ, per germline. J lost 5 bases, V lost 2 bases, and 3 bases had no gene match. This CDR3 region has 15 residues. The CDR3 spells CASSFRGQGNEKLFF. CDR3 DNA sequence: TGCGCCAGCAGCTTTAGGGGACAGGGGAATGAAAAACTGTTTTTT.

V and J are TRBV7-2 and TRBJ2-1; 7 positions match TRBD1. Germline loops: CDR1 SGHTA, CDR2 FQGNSA. V lost 2 bases and J lost 13; bases outside the gene matches: 8. CDR3 length equals 13 residues. In DNA form, the CDR3 reads TGTGCCAGCAGCTTACGTAGGGGACAGAGACAGTTCTTC. Its translation: CASSLRRGQRQFF.

This chain joins TRBV6-5 and TRBJ1-3; D is unresolved. The CDR3 is made up of 14 amino acids. V was clipped by 6 bases and J by 0 bases, with 9 bases between them. Per germline, CDR1 MNHEY and CDR2 SVGAGI. CDR3 coding DNA: TGTGCCAGCAGCCTCAAGAGCTCTGGAAACACCATATATTTT. It encodes CASSLKSSGNTIYF.

Sample share makes this clone medium-sized. The genes are TRBV6-5 and TRBJ2-7; D may be TRBD2 (5 bases). V was cut by 4 bases and J by 2 bases, with 15 bases left in between. Germline V gene sequence: CDR1 MNHEY, CDR2 SVGAGI. This CDR3 is 15 amino acids long. The CDR3 loop is CASSLAPPPAYEQYF. The CDR3 DNA follows: TGTGCCAGCAGTTTAGCGCCACCCCCGGCCTACGAGCAGTACTTC.

This clone was detected only once. J is TRBJ2-7 and V is TRBV30, with D possibly being TRBD1 (6 bases). The germline V and J ends were trimmed by 0 bases and 2 bases, with 11 bases remaining between them. Germline CDR1 GTSNPN, CDR2 SVGIG (reference sequence). This CDR3 has 14 residues. The CDR3 coding sequence is TGTGCCTGGAGTGTACGCAGGGACACCTACGAGCAGTACTTC. Translating gives CAWSVRRDTYEQYF.

The genes are TRBV7-9 and TRBJ1-2, with 7 bases matching TRBD1. The CDR3 runs 17 residues. Losses at the gene ends were 1 base for V and 6 bases for J; bases not matched to a gene: 14. Germline CDR1 and CDR2: SEHNR and FQNEAQ (reference sequence). The CDR3, as DNA: TGTGCCAGCAGCTTAGATAACCCCGACAGGGTCCCCCATGGCTACACCTTC. This encodes CASSLDNPDRVPHGYTF.

The count of this clone is one. CDR3 residues: CASSVEPGNTIYF. CDR3 DNA: TGTGCCAGCAGCGTAGAGCCTGGAAACACCATATATTTT. The chain is built from TRBV9 and TRBJ1-3; D is unclear. The CDR3 spans 13 residues. Trimming took off 0 bases at V and 2 bases at J, with 3 bases between the two ends. Germline loops: CDR1 SGDLS, CDR2 YYNGEE.

The chain employs TRBV30 and TRBJ1-1; D is uncertain. The CDR3 runs to 17 residues. The V gene's germline CDR1 is GTSNPN and CDR2 SVGIG (reference sequence). The germline V and J ends were trimmed by 0 bases and 8 bases, with 25 bases remaining between them. CDR3 sequence (DNA): TGTGCCTGGAGTGTGGGGTTTTCTGCTAGGGTCCGATCCGAAGCTTTCTTT. Protein: CAWSVGFSARVRSEAFF.

This sequence joins TRBV5-1 and TRBJ1-2; 7 positions agree with TRBD1. Germline V lookup: CDR1 SGHRS, CDR2 YFSETQ. CDR3 size: 16 residues. Germline trimming cut 0 bases from V and 7 bases from J; bases unmatched to any gene: 12. CDR3 amino acids: CASSLAGTAQESGYTF. In DNA, the CDR3 is TGCGCCAGCAGCTTGGCCGGGACAGCCCAGGAGAGTGGCTACACCTTC.

The chain links TRBV18 to TRBJ2-5, with TRBD1 matching 10 bases. Germline CDR1 is KGHSH and CDR2 is LQKENI. The CDR3 extends over 15 amino acids. Trimming cost V 3 bases and J 2 bases; bases outside gene matches: 3. CDR3 coding DNA: TGTGCCAGCTCACCTGCGGACAGGGGGCAAGAGACCCAGTACTTC. Translation gives CASSPADRGQETQYF.

V usage is TRBV6-5 and J usage is TRBJ1-2, with unresolved D. Trimming left V 6 bases short and J 7 bases short, with 15 bases between. The V gene's germline CDR1 is MNHEY and CDR2 SVGAGI. This CDR3 has 13 amino acids. CDR3 in amino acids: CASRPALGSGYTF. The CDR3 DNA reads TGTGCCAGCAGGCCTGCGCTTGGCAGTGGCTACACCTTC.

The V call is TRBV4-1, the J call TRBJ2-5; 8 nucleotides match TRBD1. CDR1 is MGHRA, CDR2 YSYEKL, per germline. With 2 bases clipped from V and 2 bases from J, the junction kept 4 bases outside the gene matches. CDR3 size: 15 residues. This chain's CDR3 is CASSQSDREQETQYF. The CDR3 DNA is TGCGCCAGCAGCCAATCGGACAGGGAGCAAGAGACCCAGTACTTC.

This clone was seen just once. The chain carries TRBV4-1 and TRBJ1-6; 9 bases match TRBD1. Germline CDR1 reads MGHRA; CDR2 reads YSYEKL. The CDR3 runs to 17 residues. V trimming: 2 bases; J trimming: 10 bases; junction bases outside the gene matches: 12. The CDR3 loop reads CASSQLTGGERGSPLHF. The CDR3 DNA follows: TGCGCCAGCAGCCAACTTACAGGGGGCGAAAGAGGATCACCCCTCCACTTT.

This chain links TRBV7-3 with TRBJ2-5; 8 nucleotides agree with TRBD2. J gave up 5 bases and V 5 bases, and 7 bases lay outside the gene matches. Germline lookup yields CDR1 SGHTA and CDR2 FQGTGA. CDR3 length: 14 residues. The CDR3 loop is CASSPGTSVETQYF. The CDR3 DNA sequence: TGTGCCAGCAGCCCCGGGACTAGTGTTGAGACCCAGTACTTC.

The chain uses TRBV6-1 and TRBJ2-5; the D gene is possibly TRBD1 (6 bases). Trimming pared 7 bases from V and 1 base from J, leaving 13 bases between. The CDR3 loop spans 14 amino acids. Germline V gene data show CDR1 as MNHNS and CDR2 as SASEGT. The CDR3 sequence is CASMRNRVQETQYF. The CDR3 DNA reads as TGTGCCAGCATGAGGAACAGGGTCCAAGAGACCCAGTACTTC.

The CDR3 DNA follows: TGTGCCAGCAGTTACTCGTTTGGCAGCAATCAGCCCCAGCATTTT. This codes for CASSYSFGSNQPQHF. This rearrangement joins TRBV6-5 to TRBJ1-5; D is unclear. V was trimmed by 0 bases and J by 1 base, leaving 7 bases between them. Germline V gene lookup returns CDR1 MNHEY and CDR2 SVGAGI. This CDR3 spans 15 amino acids.

The chain carries TRBV5-1 and TRBJ1-1; D not resolved. V was clipped by 6 bases and J by 0 bases, with 9 bases between them. The CDR3 loop spans 13 amino acids. Germline values: CDR1 SGHRS, CDR2 YFSETQ. CDR3 DNA sequence: TGCGCCAGCAAAGTGGAGTTGAACACTGAAGCTTTCTTT. Residues: CASKVELNTEAFF.